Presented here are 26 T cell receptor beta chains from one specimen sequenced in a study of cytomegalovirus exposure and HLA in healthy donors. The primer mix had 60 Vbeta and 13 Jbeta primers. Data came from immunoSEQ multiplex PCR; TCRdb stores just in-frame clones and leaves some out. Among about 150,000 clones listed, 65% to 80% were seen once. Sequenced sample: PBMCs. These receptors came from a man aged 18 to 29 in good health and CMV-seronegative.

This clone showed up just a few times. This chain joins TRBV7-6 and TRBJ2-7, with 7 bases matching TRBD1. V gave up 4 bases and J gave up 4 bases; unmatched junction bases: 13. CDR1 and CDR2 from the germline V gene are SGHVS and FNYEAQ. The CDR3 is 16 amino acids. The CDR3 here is CASSYMTAGGTYEQYF. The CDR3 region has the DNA TGTGCCAGCAGCTATATGACGGCAGGGGGAACGTACGAGCAGTACTTC.

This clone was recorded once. CDR3 coding DNA: TGTGCCAGCAGCTATAGCGGGGGGTTCCAAGAGACCCAGTACTTC. Protein product: CASSYSGGFQETQYF. The chain couples TRBV7-9 to TRBJ2-5; 10 bases fit TRBD2. CDR3 size: 15 residues. The junction had 3 bases not matched to a gene; V was cut back by 4 bases and J by 1 base. CDR1 and CDR2 (germline): SEHNR, FQNEAQ (reference sequence). The full variable domain, rest sourced from reference TRBV7-9 and TRBJ2-5, is DTGVSQNPRHKITKRGQNVTFRCDPISEHNRLYWYRQTLGQGPEFLTYFQNEAQLEKSRLLSDRFSAERPKGSFSTLEIQRTEQGDSAMYLCASSYSGGFQETQYFGPGTRLLVL.

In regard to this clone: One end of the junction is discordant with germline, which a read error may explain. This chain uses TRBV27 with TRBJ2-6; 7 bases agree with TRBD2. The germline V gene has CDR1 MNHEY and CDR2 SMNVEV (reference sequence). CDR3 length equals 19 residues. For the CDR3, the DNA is TGTGCCAGCAGCCCTGGGACTTTAAGCGCGGGAGCTGGGGCCAACGGCCTGACTTTC. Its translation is CASSPGTLSAGAGANGLTF.

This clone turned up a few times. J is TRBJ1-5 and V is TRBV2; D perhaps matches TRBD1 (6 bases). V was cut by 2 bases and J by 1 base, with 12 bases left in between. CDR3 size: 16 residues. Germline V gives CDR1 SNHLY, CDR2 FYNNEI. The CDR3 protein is CASSERAGGSNQPQHF. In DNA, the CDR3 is TGTGCCAGCAGTGAACGTGCGGGGGGCAGCAATCAGCCCCAGCATTTT. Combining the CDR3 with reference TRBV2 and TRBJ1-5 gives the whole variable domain EPEVTQTPSHQVTQMGQEVILRCVPISNHLYFYWYRQILGQKVEFLVSFYNNEISEKSEIFDDQFSVERPDGSNFTLKIRSTKLEDSAMYFCASSERAGGSNQPQHFGDGTRLSIL.

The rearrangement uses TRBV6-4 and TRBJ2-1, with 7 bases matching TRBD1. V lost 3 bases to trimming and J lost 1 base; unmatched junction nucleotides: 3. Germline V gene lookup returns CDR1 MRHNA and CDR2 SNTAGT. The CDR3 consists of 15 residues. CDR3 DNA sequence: TGTGCCAGCAGTGATCGGACAGGATCCTACAATGAGCAGTTCTTC. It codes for CASSDRTGSYNEQFF.

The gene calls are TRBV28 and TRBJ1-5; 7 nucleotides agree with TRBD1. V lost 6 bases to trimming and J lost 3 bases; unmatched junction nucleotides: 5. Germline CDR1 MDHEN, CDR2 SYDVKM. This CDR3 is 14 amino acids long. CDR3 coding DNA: TGTGCCAGCAGCTCGACAGGGAACAATCAGCCCCAGCATTTT. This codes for CASSSTGNNQPQHF.

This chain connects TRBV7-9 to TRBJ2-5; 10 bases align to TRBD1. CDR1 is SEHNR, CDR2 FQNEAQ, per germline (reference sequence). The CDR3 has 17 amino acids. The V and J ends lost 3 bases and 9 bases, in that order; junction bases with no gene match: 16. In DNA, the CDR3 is TGTGCCAGCAGCTTGCCCGGGACAGGGGTCTTAGGTTGGGCCCAGTACTTC. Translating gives CASSLPGTGVLGWAQYF.

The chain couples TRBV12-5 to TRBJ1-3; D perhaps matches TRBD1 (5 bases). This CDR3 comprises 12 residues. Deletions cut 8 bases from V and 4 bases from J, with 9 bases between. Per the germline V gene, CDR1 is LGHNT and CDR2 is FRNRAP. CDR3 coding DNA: TGTGCTAGTAAGGACACCGGAAACACCATATATTTT. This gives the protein CASKDTGNTIYF.

In nucleotides, the CDR3 is TGTGCCAGTAGCCAACAGGTCTCGACTAATGAAAAACTGTTTTTT. This sequence encodes CASSQQVSTNEKLFF. This rearrangement joins TRBV19 to TRBJ1-4, with TRBD1 as a possible D gene (5 bases). Germline CDR1 is LNHDA and CDR2 is SQIVND (reference sequence). The CDR3 spans 15 residues. The V end was cut by 6 bases, the J end by 2 bases, with 13 bases between. The entire variable domain, with the rest obtained from reference TRBV19 and TRBJ1-4, is as follows: DGGITQSPKYLFRKEGQNVTLSCEQNLNHDAMYWYRQDPGQGLRLIYYSQIVNDFQKGDIAEGYSVSREKKESFPLTVTSAQKNPTAFYLCASSQQVSTNEKLFFGSGTQLSVL.

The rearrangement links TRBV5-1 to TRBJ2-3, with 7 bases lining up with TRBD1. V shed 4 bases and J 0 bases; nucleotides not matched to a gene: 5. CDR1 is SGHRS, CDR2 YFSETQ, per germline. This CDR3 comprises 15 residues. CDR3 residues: CASSERTGSTDTQYF. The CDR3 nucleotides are TGCGCCAGCAGCGAGAGGACAGGTAGCACAGATACGCAGTATTTT.

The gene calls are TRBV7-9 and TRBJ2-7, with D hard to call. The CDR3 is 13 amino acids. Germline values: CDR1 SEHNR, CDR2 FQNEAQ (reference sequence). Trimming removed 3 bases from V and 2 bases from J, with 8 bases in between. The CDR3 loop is CASSFGTTYEQYF. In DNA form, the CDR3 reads TGTGCCAGCAGCTTCGGTACCACCTACGAGCAGTACTTC.

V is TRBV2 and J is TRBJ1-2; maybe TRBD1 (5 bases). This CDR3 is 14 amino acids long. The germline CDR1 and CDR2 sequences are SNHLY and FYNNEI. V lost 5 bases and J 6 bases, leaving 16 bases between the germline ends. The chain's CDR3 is CASSQETAGDGYTF. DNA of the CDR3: TGTGCCAGCAGTCAAGAGACGGCGGGGGATGGCTACACCTTC.

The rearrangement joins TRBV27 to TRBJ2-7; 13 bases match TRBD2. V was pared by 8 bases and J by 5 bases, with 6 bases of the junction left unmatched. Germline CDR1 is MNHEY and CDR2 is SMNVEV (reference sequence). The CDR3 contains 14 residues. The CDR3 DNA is TGTGCCAGCGCGGGACTAGCGGGGTTCGACGAGCAGTACTTC. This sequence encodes CASAGLAGFDEQYF.

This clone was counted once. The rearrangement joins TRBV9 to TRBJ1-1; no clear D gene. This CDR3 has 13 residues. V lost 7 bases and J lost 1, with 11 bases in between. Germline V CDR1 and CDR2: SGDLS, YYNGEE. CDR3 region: CASGGPSNTEAFF. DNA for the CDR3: TGTGCCAGCGGCGGGCCGTCGAACACTGAAGCTTTCTTT. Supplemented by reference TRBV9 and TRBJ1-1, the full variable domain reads DSGVTQTPKHLITATGQRVTLRCSPRSGDLSVYWYQQSLDQGLQFLIQYYNGEERAKGNILERFSAQQFPDLHSELNLSSLELGDSALYFCASGGPSNTEAFFGQGTRLTVV.

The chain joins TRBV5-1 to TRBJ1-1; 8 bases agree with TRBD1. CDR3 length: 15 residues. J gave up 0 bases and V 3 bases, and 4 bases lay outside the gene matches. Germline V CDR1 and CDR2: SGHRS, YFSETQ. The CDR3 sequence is CASSSRQGLNTEAFF. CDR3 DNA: TGCGCCAGCAGCTCCCGACAGGGGCTGAACACTGAAGCTTTCTTT. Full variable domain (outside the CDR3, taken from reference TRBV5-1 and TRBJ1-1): KAGVTQTPRYLIKTRGQQVTLSCSPISGHRSVSWYQQTPGQGLQFLFEYFSETQRNKGNFPGRFSGRQFSNSRSEMNVSTLELGDSALYLCASSSRQGLNTEAFFGQGTRLTVV.

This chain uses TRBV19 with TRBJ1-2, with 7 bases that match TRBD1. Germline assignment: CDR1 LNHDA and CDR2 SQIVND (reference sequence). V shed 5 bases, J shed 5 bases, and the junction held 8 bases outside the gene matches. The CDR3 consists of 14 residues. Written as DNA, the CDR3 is TGTGCCAGTAGTTGGGGGACAGACCGTTATGGCTACACCTTC. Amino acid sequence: CASSWGTDRYGYTF.

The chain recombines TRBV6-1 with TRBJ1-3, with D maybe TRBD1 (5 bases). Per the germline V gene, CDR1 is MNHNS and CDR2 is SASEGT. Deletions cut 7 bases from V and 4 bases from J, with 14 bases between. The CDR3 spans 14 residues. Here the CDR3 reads CASKAGNYGNTIYF. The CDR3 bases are TGTGCCAGCAAAGCAGGGAATTACGGAAACACCATATATTTT.

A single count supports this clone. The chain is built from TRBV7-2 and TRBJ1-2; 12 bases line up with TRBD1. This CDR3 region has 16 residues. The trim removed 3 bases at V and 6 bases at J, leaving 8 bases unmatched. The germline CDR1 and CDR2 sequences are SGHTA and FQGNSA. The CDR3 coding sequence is TGTGCCAGCAGCTTGTTGCCGGGACAGGGGGCGCATGGCTACACCTTC. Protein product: CASSLLPGQGAHGYTF.

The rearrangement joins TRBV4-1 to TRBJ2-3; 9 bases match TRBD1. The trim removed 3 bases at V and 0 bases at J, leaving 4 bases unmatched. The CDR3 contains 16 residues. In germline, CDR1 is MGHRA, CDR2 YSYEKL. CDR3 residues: CASSHHGTGSTDTQYF. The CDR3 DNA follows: TGCGCCAGCAGCCACCACGGGACAGGGAGCACAGATACGCAGTATTTT.

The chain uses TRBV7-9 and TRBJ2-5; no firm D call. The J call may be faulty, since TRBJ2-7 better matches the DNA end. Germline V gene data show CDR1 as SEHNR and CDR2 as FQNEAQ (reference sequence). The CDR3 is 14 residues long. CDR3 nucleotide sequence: TGTGCCAGCAGCTTAGCCCCCGGTACCTACGAGCAGTACTTC. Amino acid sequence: CASSLAPGTYEQYF.

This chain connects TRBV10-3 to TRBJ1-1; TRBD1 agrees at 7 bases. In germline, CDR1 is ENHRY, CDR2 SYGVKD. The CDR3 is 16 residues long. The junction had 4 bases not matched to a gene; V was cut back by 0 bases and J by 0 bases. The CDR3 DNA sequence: TGTGCCATCAGTGAGTCGAGGGGACAGTTGAACACTGAAGCTTTCTTT. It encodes CAISESRGQLNTEAFF.

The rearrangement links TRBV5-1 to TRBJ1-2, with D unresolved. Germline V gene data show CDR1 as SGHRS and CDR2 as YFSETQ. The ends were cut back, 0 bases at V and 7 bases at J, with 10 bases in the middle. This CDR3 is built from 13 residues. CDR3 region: CASSLVSNGGYTF. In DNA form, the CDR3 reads TGCGCCAGCAGCTTGGTAAGCAACGGTGGCTACACCTTC.

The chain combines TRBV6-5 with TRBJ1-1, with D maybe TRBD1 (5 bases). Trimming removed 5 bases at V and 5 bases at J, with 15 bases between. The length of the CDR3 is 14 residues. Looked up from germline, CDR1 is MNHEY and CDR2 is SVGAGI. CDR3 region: CASSDLGRGTEAFF. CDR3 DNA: TGTGCCAGCAGTGATTTGGGGAGGGGTACTGAAGCTTTCTTT.

In DNA form, the CDR3 reads TGTGCCAGCAGCTTATCCCTGGCAGGGGGAGAGACCCAGTACTTC. Its protein is CASSLSLAGGETQYF. The chain recombines TRBV7-9 with TRBJ2-5; 7 nucleotides match TRBD1. The ends lost 2 bases at V and 4 bases at J; junction bases unmatched: 7. CDR1 SEHNR and CDR2 FQNEAQ come from the germline V gene (reference sequence). The CDR3 length is 15 residues.

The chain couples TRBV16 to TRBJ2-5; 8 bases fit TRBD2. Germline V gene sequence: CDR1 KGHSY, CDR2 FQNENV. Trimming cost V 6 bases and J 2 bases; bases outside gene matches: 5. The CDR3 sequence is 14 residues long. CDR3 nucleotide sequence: TGTGCCAGCAGTCGGGGGGGCCCTCAAGAGACCCAGTACTTC. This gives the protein CASSRGGPQETQYF. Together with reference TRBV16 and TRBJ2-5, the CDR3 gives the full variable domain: GEEVAQTPKHLVRGEGQKAKLYCAPIKGHSYVFWYQQVLKNEFKFLISFQNENVFDETGMPKERFSAKCLPNSPCSLEIQATKLEDSAVYFCASSRGGPQETQYFGPGTRLLVL.

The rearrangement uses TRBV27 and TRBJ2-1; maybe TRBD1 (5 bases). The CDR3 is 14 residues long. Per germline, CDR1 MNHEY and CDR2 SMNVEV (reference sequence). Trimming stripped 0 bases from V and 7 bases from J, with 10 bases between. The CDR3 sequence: CASSLSGAGNEQFF. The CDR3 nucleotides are TGTGCCAGCAGTTTATCAGGGGCAGGGAATGAGCAGTTCTTC.